These T cell receptor beta chains were read from a single sample in a study of shared clonotypes between healthy human individuals. The protocol was immunoSEQ multiplex PCR, while the TCRdb copy is restricted to in-frame clones and leaves out a portion. The sample contains more than 900,000 clones, 75% to 80% of which appear only once. Sequencing input: memory CD4+ T cells from PBMCs. The source of these receptors is a young man in good health. Some clones in this sample may be carry-over from other donors' samples. CDR3s include the opening cysteine and the closing phenylalanine or tryptophan. The D gene is left open where the match is weak. The size field is filled for only some rows; it gives once, few, many or a size class.

.	.	TRBV30	13	TRBJ1-1	TGTGCCTGGAGTCCCCGGGACGGGCTTGAAGCTTTCTTT	CAWSPRDGLEAFF
.	.	TRBV2	14	TRBJ1-1	TGTGCCAGCAGTGGGCAGGGGAGAAACACTGAAGCTTTCTTT	CASSGQGRNTEAFF
.	.	TRBV19	15	TRBJ1-2	TGTGCCAGTAGCCCGACAGGTAGAGCTAACTATGGCTACACCTTC	CASSPTGRANYGYTF
.	TRBD1	TRBV2	13	TRBJ1-1	TGTGCCAGCAAGTGGCAGGGGGCGGTTGAAGCTTTCTTT	CASKWQGAVEAFF
.	.	TRBV10-3	14	TRBJ1-5	TGTGCCATCAGTGAGAACCCCTCGGCTCAGCCCCAGCATTTT	CAISENPSAQPQHF
.	.	TRBV19	12	TRBJ1-2	TGTGCCAGTTGGGCCGCTCCGGCCGGTTACACCTTC	CASWAAPAGYTF
.	TRBD1	TRBV19	14	TRBJ1-2	TGTGCCAGTAGCGAAACAGACAGGGACTATGGCTACACCTTC	CASSETDRDYGYTF
.	TRBD2	TRBV29-1	16	TRBJ2-5	TGCAGCGTAGTTAGCGGGAGGGCATTCCCCCATGAGACCCAGTACTTC	CSVVSGRAFPHETQYF
.	.	TRBV5-3	19	TRBJ1-5	TGTGCCAGAAGCTTCCTCCTTTCTCAAGGGACGACCTTTATCTCGGCCCAGCATTTT	CARSFLLSQGTTFISAQHF
.	TRBD2	TRBV5-6	15	TRBJ2-5	TGTGCCAGCAGCTTGACGGCGGGAGGACAAGAGACCCAGTACTTC	CASSLTAGGQETQYF
few	.	TRBV7-3	16	TRBJ2-3	TGTGCCAGCAGCCGCGTGGGGGCAGCGGGATCAGATACGCAGTATTTT	CASSRVGAAGSDTQYF
.	TRBD2	TRBV27	13	TRBJ2-1	TGTGCCAGCAGCCGACCTAGCGGAGCCAAGCAGTTCTTC	CASSRPSGAKQFF
.	.	TRBV27	15	TRBJ2-1	TGTGCCAGCAGTTCGTGGGCCGGGAGCAGAAATGAGCAGTTCTTC	CASSSWAGSRNEQFF
.	TRBD1	TRBV28	15	TRBJ2-3	TGTGCCAGCAGTTTGTGGACAGGCTATAAGGATACGCAGTATTTT	CASSLWTGYKDTQYF
.	.	TRBV7-2	13	TRBJ2-7	TGTGCCAGCAGCTCGCCCTCTTCCTACGAGCAGTACTTC	CASSSPSSYEQYF
.	.	TRBV7-9	16	TRBJ2-1	TGTGCCAGCAGTTCCTTAAGCGGGCCCCGCTACAATGAGCAGTTCTTC	CASSSLSGPRYNEQFF
few	.	TRBV2	14	TRBJ2-7	TGTGCCAGCAAACGGATCCCCTCCGTCGACGAGCAGTACTTC	CASKRIPSVDEQYF
.	.	TRBV7-3	16	TRBJ2-7	TGTGCCAGCAGCCCCCGGGGGGGGACAGGGTTCCACGAGCAGTACTTC	CASSPRGGTGFHEQYF
.	.	TRBV30	15	TRBJ2-3	TGTGCCTGGAGTCGAACAGCCTACATGGGAGATACGCAGTATTTT	CAWSRTAYMGDTQYF
once	.	TRBV28	14	TRBJ1-4	TGTGCCAGCAGTTTATCGGGATTAGGTGAAAAACTGTTTTTT	CASSLSGLGEKLFF
.	.	TRBV19	15	TRBJ1-1	TGTGCCAGTGGGGCGCGGGTCGGGTCAAACACTGAAGCTTTCTTT	CASGARVGSNTEAFF
.	.	TRBV4-1	14	TRBJ2-7	TGCGCCAGCAGCCAAGCGTTCAGGGTCTACGAGCAGTACTTC	CASSQAFRVYEQYF
.	.	TRBV5-1	14	TRBJ1-3	TGCGCCAGCAGCTTAACGTCGTCTGGAAACACCATATATTTT	CASSLTSSGNTIYF
few	.	TRBV7-9	15	TRBJ1-3	TGTGCCAGCAGCTTGGCCCAGGGACCTGGAAACACCATATATTTT	CASSLAQGPGNTIYF
.	TRBD2	TRBV19	14	TRBJ2-7	TGTGCCAGTAAAAGTAGAAGCGGGAGTTACGAGCAGTACTTC	CASKSRSGSYEQYF
.	TRBD2	TRBV5-1	16	TRBJ2-1	TGCGCCAGCAGCCGTCCCGGGACTAGCGGGAGCGATGAGCAGTTCTTC	CASSRPGTSGSDEQFF
.	.	TRBV28	11	TRBJ1-5	TGTGCCAGCAGTTACCCAGAGCCCCAGCATTTT	CASSYPEPQHF
.	.	TRBV30	15	TRBJ1-5	TGTGCCTTTTCCCAGAAGGCAGGGAAATTCATGGCCCAGCATTTT	CAFSQKAGKFMAQHF
.	.	TRBV5-1	14	TRBJ2-7	TGCGCCAGCAGAAGGGAGGCGACCTCCTACGAGCAGTACTTC	CASRREATSYEQYF
.	TRBD1	TRBV30	13	TRBJ2-7	TGTGCCTGGTCGACAGGGGGCGGCTACGAGCAGTACTTC	CAWSTGGGYEQYF
.	TRBD1	TRBV27	14	TRBJ1-2	TGTGCCAGCAGATGGACAGGGGGCGCCGTTGGCTACACCTTC	CASRWTGGAVGYTF
many	TRBD1	TRBV7-9	12	TRBJ1-4	TGTGCCAGCAGTCGACAGGGCGAAAAACTGTTTTTT	CASSRQGEKLFF
few	TRBD1	TRBV9	15	TRBJ2-3	TGTGCCAGCAGCGTAGCAGGGGGCCCCACAGATACGCAGTATTTT	CASSVAGGPTDTQYF
.	TRBD2	TRBV7-2	16	TRBJ2-4	TGTGCCAGCAGCCACAACGCGGGGGGCGCCAAAAACATTCAGTACTTC	CASSHNAGGAKNIQYF
few	TRBD2	TRBV20-1	11	TRBJ2-7	TGCAGGGGGACTAGCGCCTACGAGCAGTACTTC	CRGTSAYEQYF
many	.	TRBV5-6	14	TRBJ1-2	TGTGCCAGCAGCTTAGGCCAAGGGGCGTATGGCTACACCTTC	CASSLGQGAYGYTF
.	.	TRBV5-6	14	TRBJ2-5	TGTGCCAGCAGCTTGGGAGGGAGGCAAGAGACCCAGTACTTC	CASSLGGRQETQYF
once	.	TRBV18	17	TRBJ2-2	TGTGCCAGCTCACCACCGGGGGGCAGGATGAACACCGGGGAGCTGTTTTTT	CASSPPGGRMNTGELFF
.	TRBD2	TRBV6-1	15	TRBJ2-1	TGTGCCAGCAGTGATTGGCTAGCGGGAAACAATGAGCAGTTCTTC	CASSDWLAGNNEQFF
.	.	TRBV7-2	15	TRBJ2-3	TGTGCCAGCAGCGTTACAGCACTCCCCACAGATACGCAGTATTTT	CASSVTALPTDTQYF
.	TRBD2	TRBV7-2	15	TRBJ2-4	TGTGCCAGCAGCTTAGCTAGCGGGAGTGGGAACATTCAGTACTTC	CASSLASGSGNIQYF
many	.	TRBV14	17	TRBJ2-7	TGTGCCAGCAGCCAAGTCCACGCCGGGCTAGTATTGTACGAGCAGTACTTC	CASSQVHAGLVLYEQYF
.	TRBD2	TRBV6-1	16	TRBJ2-1	TGTGCCAGCAGTGGGCTAGCGGGAGGCCTCTTGGGCGAGCAGTTCTTC	CASSGLAGGLLGEQFF
.	TRBD1	TRBV5-4	15	TRBJ2-5	TGTGCCAGCAGCTCGCAAGACAGGGGTCAAGAGACCCAGTACTTC	CASSSQDRGQETQYF
.	.	TRBV5-1	15	TRBJ2-1	TGCGCCAGCAGCTTGGATACGGGCTCAAACAATGAGCAGTTCTTC	CASSLDTGSNNEQFF
.	.	TRBV5-1	15	TRBJ2-3	TGCGCCAGCAGCTTGGGGGTGTCGCGGACAGATACGCAGTATTTT	CASSLGVSRTDTQYF
.	TRBD1	TRBV7-2	18	TRBJ2-7	TGTGCCAGCAGCTTCATTAGGGCGGGACAGGGGGCGACCTACGAGCAGTACTTC	CASSFIRAGQGATYEQYF
once	TRBD2	TRBV4-2	20	TRBJ2-3	TGTGCCAGCAGCCCCCGGGAGGGCCTAGCGGACTATGCTAGCACAGATACGCAGTATTTT	CASSPREGLADYASTDTQYF
.	.	TRBV18	15	TRBJ1-4	TGTGCCAGCTCACCACGGGCTGGCGGAGATGAAAAACTGTTTTTT	CASSPRAGGDEKLFF
.	TRBD1	TRBV6-1	14	TRBJ2-2	TGTGCCAGTTCCGGGACAGGGGACACCGGGGAGCTGTTTTTT	CASSGTGDTGELFF
.	.	TRBV7-8	15	TRBJ1-1	TGTGCCAGCAGCTTACGTGATGGCGCCGGCACTGAAGCTTTCTTT	CASSLRDGAGTEAFF
.	TRBD2	TRBV28	18	TRBJ2-7	TGTGCCAGCAGTCCAGCCGGGACTAGCGGGAGGCGTTTGGGGGAGCAGTACTTC	CASSPAGTSGRRLGEQYF
.	.	TRBV4-1	14	TRBJ1-2	TGCGCCAGCAGCCAAGTACGGGGGGTATATGGCTACACCTTC	CASSQVRGVYGYTF
.	.	TRBV7-2	15	TRBJ2-1	TGCGCCAGCAGCTTATCGGGGGGCCCGGGGAATGAGCAGTTCTTC	CASSLSGGPGNEQFF